This is a list of T cell receptor beta chains from one sample in a study of cytomegalovirus exposure and HLA in healthy donors. Assay: immunoSEQ multiplex PCR; the TCRdb copy retains only in-frame clones and omits some. The sample yields roughly 330,000 clones, about nine tenths seen once. The sequencing sample was made of PBMCs. Every receptor here comes from a woman aged 25-40 years in good health and CMV-seropositive. CDR3s include the opening cysteine and the closing phenylalanine or tryptophan. The D gene is left open where the match is weak. Size values are once, few and many counts, or a class for expanded clones, and some rows have none.

size: few; D: .; V: TRBV5-4; J: TRBJ1-2; DNA: TGTGCCAGCAGCCCAGGGGAATATGGCTACACCTTC; CDR3: CASSPGEYGYTF
size: .; D: .; V: TRBV4-3; J: TRBJ2-7; DNA: TGCGCCAGCAGCCAAGATGGAGAGGATTTCGTATACGAGCAGTACTTC; CDR3: CASSQDGEDFVYEQYF
size: .; D: .; V: TRBV4-3; J: TRBJ2-7; DNA: TGCGCCAGCAGGCAAAACAGGGTCCTCTCCTACGAGCAGTACTTC; CDR3: CASRQNRVLSYEQYF
size: .; D: .; V: TRBV4-1; J: TRBJ1-1; DNA: TGCGCCAGCAGCCAAGGCGGTCAGGGACGTGAAGCTTTCTTT; CDR3: CASSQGGQGREAFF
size: .; D: TRBD1; V: TRBV6-5; J: TRBJ2-1; DNA: TGTGCCAGCAGTTACACCGGGACAGGGGGCAATGAGCAGTTCTTC; CDR3: CASSYTGTGGNEQFF
size: .; D: .; V: TRBV7-9; J: TRBJ1-2; DNA: TGTGCCAGCAGCTTATTGGGCCCAGGACATGGCTACACCTTC; CDR3: CASSLLGPGHGYTF
size: .; D: .; V: TRBV28; J: TRBJ1-3; DNA: TGTGCCAGCAGTTTCCTAGGGGGTGGGGGAAACACCATATATTTT; CDR3: CASSFLGGGGNTIYF
size: once; D: .; V: TRBV9; J: TRBJ1-5; DNA: TGTGCCAGCAGCGTAGACGGGTTTAATCAGCCCCAGCATTTT; CDR3: CASSVDGFNQPQHF
size: .; D: .; V: TRBV6-6; J: TRBJ2-1; DNA: TGTGCCAGCACCCAGGATCCCCCTCGCAAGTTCTTC; CDR3: CASTQDPPRKFF
size: once; D: .; V: TRBV30; J: TRBJ2-5; DNA: TGTGCCTGGAGTGTAATAGCTAGGGAGACCCAGTACTTC; CDR3: CAWSVIARETQYF
size: .; D: .; V: TRBV6-6; J: TRBJ1-3; DNA: TGTGCCAGCAGTGGACAGAGCCGCTCTGGAAACACCATATATTTT; CDR3: CASSGQSRSGNTIYF
size: .; D: TRBD2; V: TRBV6-6; J: TRBJ2-3; DNA: TGTGCCAGCAGTTACGCCGGACTAGCAGATACGCAGTATTTT; CDR3: CASSYAGLADTQYF
size: few; D: .; V: TRBV4-3; J: TRBJ1-5; DNA: TGCGCCAGCAGCCAGGCCTTCTCCGTCGTGAATCAGCCCCAGCATTTT; CDR3: CASSQAFSVVNQPQHF
size: .; D: TRBD1; V: TRBV11-1; J: TRBJ2-7; DNA: TGTGCCAGCAGCCTGGGACAGGGGACCGCCGAGCAGTACTTC; CDR3: CASSLGQGTAEQYF
size: .; D: .; V: TRBV6-6; J: TRBJ2-7; DNA: TGTGCCAGCAGTTACTACAATAGAAACACCTACGAGCAGTACTTC; CDR3: CASSYYNRNTYEQYF
size: .; D: TRBD1; V: TRBV7-2; J: TRBJ2-7; DNA: TGTGCCAGCAGCCCCGGGACAGGATCCTACGAGCAGTACTTC; CDR3: CASSPGTGSYEQYF
size: few; D: .; V: TRBV4-1; J: TRBJ2-5; DNA: TGCGCCAGCAGCCAAGACGACAGAGACCAAGAGACCCAGTACTTC; CDR3: CASSQDDRDQETQYF
size: .; D: .; V: TRBV4-3; J: TRBJ2-1; DNA: TGCGCCAGCAGCACCACGACTGTCCCCGACGAGCAGTTCTTC; CDR3: CASSTTTVPDEQFF
size: .; D: TRBD1; V: TRBV29-1; J: TRBJ2-5; DNA: TGCAGCGTTGGGACAGGGAGAGAGACCCAGTACTTC; CDR3: CSVGTGRETQYF
size: .; D: .; V: TRBV28; J: TRBJ1-1; DNA: TGTGCCAGCAGTATCACAGGGAGGACTGAAGCTTTCTTT; CDR3: CASSITGRTEAFF
size: .; D: .; V: TRBV27; J: TRBJ2-7; DNA: TGTGCCAGCCTACCTCGGGAGAAACCCTACGAGCAGTACTTC; CDR3: CASLPREKPYEQYF
size: few; D: TRBD1; V: TRBV18; J: TRBJ1-2; DNA: TGTGCCAGCTCACCGACAGGACAGGGGGGCCCATATGGCTACACCTTC; CDR3: CASSPTGQGGPYGYTF
size: .; D: .; V: TRBV4-3; J: TRBJ2-7; DNA: TGCGCCAGCAGCCAAGAGGTACTAACTCGCGAGCAGTACTTC; CDR3: CASSQEVLTREQYF
size: .; D: .; V: TRBV5-1; J: TRBJ1-2; DNA: TGCACCAGCAGCCTATCCGGGACACGGGATCCTGGCTACACCTTC; CDR3: CTSSLSGTRDPGYTF
size: once; D: .; V: TRBV25-1; J: TRBJ1-5; DNA: TGTGCCAGCAGTGAATCCGGCAGGGATGATCAGCCCCAGCATTTT; CDR3: CASSESGRDDQPQHF
size: few; D: TRBD1; V: TRBV7-8; J: TRBJ2-7; DNA: TGTGCCAGCAGCTTAGCAGGGGGCTCCGTCTCCTACGAGCAGTACTTC; CDR3: CASSLAGGSVSYEQYF
size: .; D: TRBD1; V: TRBV6-5; J: TRBJ2-2; DNA: TGTGCCAGCACCCGGACAGGGCTAAACACCGGGGAGCTGTTTTTT; CDR3: CASTRTGLNTGELFF
size: .; D: TRBD2; V: TRBV29-1; J: TRBJ2-2; DNA: TGCAGCGTCCGTGCCCGGGGGGGCTACACCGGGGAGCTGTTTTTT; CDR3: CSVRARGGYTGELFF
size: .; D: .; V: TRBV5-6; J: TRBJ2-1; DNA: TGTGCCAGCAGCTTGGCCGGGACTCCCAATGAGCAGTTCTTC; CDR3: CASSLAGTPNEQFF
size: .; D: .; V: TRBV15; J: TRBJ2-7; DNA: TGTGCCACCAGCCCTCGGGGGGCGAGATACGAGCAGTACTTC; CDR3: CATSPRGARYEQYF
size: .; D: .; V: TRBV27; J: TRBJ2-1; DNA: TGTGCCAGCAGTGCCAGTCTCGGGGGCGTCAACAATGAGCAGTTCTTC; CDR3: CASSASLGGVNNEQFF
size: .; D: .; V: TRBV11-2; J: TRBJ1-1; DNA: TGTGCCAGCAGCTTAGATTCGGGTTACGATGAAGCTTTCTTT; CDR3: CASSLDSGYDEAFF
size: once; D: TRBD1; V: TRBV7-3; J: TRBJ2-7; DNA: TGTGCCAGCAGCATACAGGGGGGAATCTCCTACGAGCAGTACTTC; CDR3: CASSIQGGISYEQYF
size: .; D: TRBD2; V: TRBV7-6; J: TRBJ2-3; DNA: TGTGCCAGCAGCTTCTTAGCGGGGGGGCCGGCAGATACGCAGTATTTT; CDR3: CASSFLAGGPADTQYF
size: .; D: TRBD2; V: TRBV5-6; J: TRBJ2-5; DNA: TGTGCCAGCAGCGGGAAGGGACTACAGTACCAAGAGACCCAGTACTTC; CDR3: CASSGKGLQYQETQYF
size: .; D: TRBD1; V: TRBV27; J: TRBJ1-5; DNA: TGTGCCAGCAGTTTAACAGGGGCTAATCAGCCCCAGCATTTT; CDR3: CASSLTGANQPQHF
size: .; D: TRBD1; V: TRBV7-3; J: TRBJ1-1; DNA: TGTGCCAGCAGCTTAAACCCTAACGGACAGGGGGCGACTGAAGCTTTCTTT; CDR3: CASSLNPNGQGATEAFF
size: .; D: TRBD2; V: TRBV11-2; J: TRBJ2-7; DNA: TGTGCCAGCAGCTTAGCCCCCCCCGGACTAGCCCTAGGGGCCTACGAGCAGTACTTC; CDR3: CASSLAPPGLALGAYEQYF
size: .; D: .; V: TRBV10-3; J: TRBJ2-1; DNA: TGTGCCACCCTAGAATGGAACAATGAGCAGTTCTTC; CDR3: CATLEWNNEQFF
size: .; D: .; V: TRBV12-5; J: TRBJ2-7; DNA: TGTGCTAGTGGTTTGAAACTAAAAATTTCCTACGAGCAGTACTTC; CDR3: CASGLKLKISYEQYF